Below, 24 T cell receptor beta chains from the same sample are listed, as sequenced in a study of T cells after yellow fever vaccination. MiXCR was run by TCRdb on the 5' RACE reads, yielding one entry per CDR3 protein. The sample holds around 310,000 distinct CDR3 sequences, 3.5% to 4.5% seen once. The sample here was PBMCs, taken 15 days after the yellow fever booster vaccination. The receptors come from a man in his late teens or twenties who received the YFV17D yellow fever vaccine.

There are a few counts of this clonotype. CDR3 sequence: CASSDRRLGYGYTF. The CDR3 DNA sequence: TGCGCCAGCAGTGACCGGCGCCTTGGCTATGGCTACACCTTC. This sequence joins TRBV10-2 and TRBJ1-2; no firm D call. The germline CDR1 and CDR2 sequences are WSHSY and SAAADI. The CDR3 extends over 14 amino acids. V gave up 3 bases and J gave up 4 bases, with 12 bases separating them.

The genes are TRBV5-1 and TRBJ2-2; D is unresolved. Trimming stripped 0 bases from V and 5 bases from J, with 8 bases between. The germline V gene has CDR1 SGHRS and CDR2 YFSETQ. CDR3 length: 14 residues. In DNA, the CDR3 is TGCGCCAGCAGCTTGGCTCCGCAAACCGGGGAGCTGTTTTTT. It is translated as CASSLAPQTGELFF.

This clonotype was observed a handful of times. The rearrangement links TRBV27 to TRBJ2-1; D not certain. Germline V gene lookup returns CDR1 MNHEY and CDR2 SMNVEV (reference sequence). The V gene lost 5 bases and the J gene lost 4 bases, with 15 bases spanning the gap. The CDR3 has 15 amino acids. This CDR3 is CASSPWTQRYNEQFF. The DNA for the CDR3 is TGTGCCAGCAGTCCCTGGACCCAGAGGTACAATGAGCAGTTCTTC.

The table lists this clonotype with many counts. The chain recombines TRBV27 with TRBJ1-2; D perhaps matches TRBD1 (5 bases). The CDR3 consists of 16 residues. The germline V gene has CDR1 MNHEY and CDR2 SMNVEV (reference sequence). V gave up 7 bases and J gave up 1 base, with 19 bases separating them. CDR3: CASTPSWGGGNYGYTF. In DNA, the CDR3 is TGTGCCAGCACCCCCTCTTGGGGGGGTGGTAACTATGGCTACACCTTC.

This clonotype occurred a few times. This rearrangement joins TRBV4-3 to TRBJ2-3, with D perhaps matching TRBD2 (6 bases). CDR3 length: 16 amino acids. Trimming took 1 base from V and 6 from J, leaving 17 bases between them. Per the germline V gene, CDR1 is LGHNA and CDR2 is YSLEER. CDR3 residues: CASSQGGGGAPDTQYF. The DNA of the CDR3 is TGCGCCAGCAGCCAAGGGGGTGGCGGGGCCCCCGATACGCAGTATTTT.

This clonotype has ten or more counts. The rearrangement uses TRBV5-1 and TRBJ2-3, with D possibly being TRBD1 or TRBD2 (5 bases each). The CDR3 totals 14 residues. V lost 4 bases to trimming and J lost 1 base, with 10 bases between them. Germline values: CDR1 SGHRS, CDR2 YFSETQ. The CDR3 protein is CASSRDQGTDTQYF. CDR3 nucleotide sequence: TGCGCCAGCAGCCGGGACCAGGGCACAGATACGCAGTATTTT. The complete variable domain, with remaining parts taken from reference TRBV5-1 and TRBJ2-3, reads KAGVTQTPRYLIKTRGQQVTLSCSPISGHRSVSWYQQTPGQGLQFLFEYFSETQRNKGNFPGRFSGRQFSNSRSEMNVSTLELGDSALYLCASSRDQGTDTQYFGPGTRLTVL.

This clonotype was observed many times. This chain joins TRBV6-2 or TRBV6-3 and TRBJ1-2, with TRBD1 identical over 9 bases. CDR1 is MNHEY and CDR2 is SVGEGT in the germline V gene. This CDR3 region has 16 residues. Trimming at V came to 2 bases and at J to 7 bases, leaving 11 bases not matched to a gene. Written as DNA, the CDR3 is TGTGCCAGCAGTTACAGACGGGGACAGGGATCGCGTGGCTACACCTTC. Encoded protein: CASSYRRGQGSRGYTF.

This clonotype was detected a few times. The rearrangement links TRBV7-3 to TRBJ2-3, with 7 positions matching TRBD2. CDR3 size: 16 residues. Germline V lookup: CDR1 SGHTA, CDR2 FQGTGA. The V gene end was trimmed by 5 bases and the J gene end by 2 bases; junction bases not matched to a gene: 10. CDR3 residues: CASSLNPGLNTDTQYF. The DNA of the CDR3 is TGTGCCAGCAGCCTGAATCCGGGACTAAACACAGATACGCAGTATTTT.

This clonotype came up a few times. The chain couples TRBV23-1 to TRBJ1-5, with D possibly matching TRBD1 (5 bases). TRBV23-1 is assigned to the ORF class and has an uncertain function. This CDR3 spans 14 amino acids. Trimming stripped 10 bases from V and 0 bases from J, with 13 bases between. The CDR3 loop is CAKFRGNSNQPQHF. CDR3 bases: TGCGCCAAATTCCGGGGGAATAGCAATCAGCCCCAGCATTTT.

This clonotype was seen more than once but under ten times. The chain couples TRBV6-5 to TRBJ2-3; 10 positions match TRBD1. The CDR3 is made up of 15 amino acids. Trimming at V came to 6 bases and at J to 1 base, leaving 4 bases not matched to a gene. In germline, CDR1 is MNHEY, CDR2 SVGAGI. The DNA for the CDR3 is TGTGCCAGCAGGGAGGGGACAGGGGGCACAGATACGCAGTATTTT. Encoded protein: CASREGTGGTDTQYF.

This clonotype was counted many times. The chain uses TRBV6-6 and TRBJ2-7; D may correspond to TRBD1 or TRBD2 (5 bases each). V lost 6 bases to trimming and J lost 0 bases, with 9 bases between them. In germline, CDR1 is MNHNY, CDR2 SVGAGI (reference sequence). There are 13 residues in the CDR3. CDR3 in amino acids: CASRRGDSYEQYV. CDR3 DNA: TGTGCCAGCAGAAGAGGGGACTCCTACGAGCAGTACGTC.

At least ten counts were recorded for this clonotype. The chain uses TRBV7-2 and TRBJ1-1; TRBD1 agrees at 10 bases. Germline values: CDR1 SGHTA, CDR2 FQGNSA. Trimming took 6 bases from V and 5 from J; bases not matched to a gene: 12. CDR3 length: 16 amino acids. CDR3 amino acids: CASRASPTGGWTEAFF. In DNA form, the CDR3 reads TGTGCCAGCAGGGCCAGCCCGACAGGGGGCTGGACTGAAGCTTTCTTT.

There are many counts of this clonotype. The chain recombines TRBV29-1 with TRBJ2-5; D could derive from TRBD1 or TRBD2 (5 bases each). This CDR3 comprises 14 residues. V dropped 2 bases and J dropped 4 bases, with 14 bases sitting between them. Germline V gives CDR1 SQVTM, CDR2 ANQGSEA. CDR3 in amino acids: CSVEFPSGAETQYF. CDR3 sequence (DNA): TGCAGCGTTGAATTCCCCTCCGGGGCAGAGACCCAGTACTTC.

This clonotype was recorded a few times. This rearrangement joins TRBV5-1 to TRBJ2-5; D is possibly TRBD2 (6 bases). CDR1 SGHRS and CDR2 YFSETQ come from the germline V gene. V was clipped by 6 bases and J by 4 bases, with 19 bases between them. This CDR3 contains 15 residues. CDR3 region: CASNQGLGTGETQYF. CDR3 nucleotides: TGCGCCAGCAACCAGGGACTGGGGACGGGAGAGACCCAGTACTTC.

Turning to this clonotype: This clone may be a read error of a much larger clone one base away. This chain uses TRBV5-1 with TRBJ2-3; 8 nucleotides match TRBD2. Germline V gives CDR1 SGHRS, CDR2 YFSETQ. CDR3 length: 15 amino acids. CDR3 loop: CARSWGGGSTDTQYF. As DNA, the CDR3 is TGCGCCAGAAGCTGGGGCGGGGGGAGCACAGATACGCAGTATTTT.

This clonotype was counted many times. V gene TRBV20-1 combines with J gene TRBJ1-1; D ambiguous. With 0 bases removed from V and 2 bases from J, the gap between germline ends came to 10 bases. Germline loops: CDR1 DFQATT, CDR2 SNEGSKA (reference sequence). CDR3 length equals 14 residues. The CDR3 nucleotides are TGCAGTGCTAGAGATGAGGGAATAAACACTGAAGCTTTCTTT. Its protein is CSARDEGINTEAFF.

J is TRBJ1-4 and V is TRBV5-6; D not certain. The germline V and J ends were trimmed by 8 bases and 3 bases, with 11 bases remaining between them. This CDR3 is built from 13 residues. Germline V gene sequence: CDR1 SGHDT, CDR2 YYEEEE. CDR3 in amino acids: CASSTGANEKLFF. In nucleotides, the CDR3 is TGTGCCAGTTCAACCGGAGCTAATGAAAAACTGTTTTTT.

This chain links TRBV18 with TRBJ2-6, with a weak D call TRBD1 (6 bases). The germline V and J ends were trimmed by 3 bases and 0 bases, with 12 bases remaining between them. The germline V gene encodes CDR1 KGHSH and CDR2 LQKENI. The CDR3 contains 17 residues. CDR3 DNA: TGTGCCAGCTCACCCCGGACAGTCAACTCTGGGGCCAACGTCCTGACTTTC. This codes for CASSPRTVNSGANVLTF. Combining the CDR3 with reference TRBV18 and TRBJ2-6 gives the whole variable domain NAGVMQNPRHLVRRRGQEARLRCSPMKGHSHVYWYRQLPEEGLKFMVYLQKENIIDESGMPKERFSAEFPKEGPSILRIQQVVRGDSAAYFCASSPRTVNSGANVLTFGAGSRLTVL.

This clonotype appeared many times. The rearrangement links TRBV5-1 to TRBJ2-1; a weak D match, TRBD1 (6 bases). CDR1 and CDR2 (germline): SGHRS, YFSETQ. The CDR3 length is 13 residues. The germline V and J ends were trimmed by 5 bases and 7 bases, with 13 bases remaining between them. The CDR3 protein is CASRTTGLNEQFF. The CDR3 DNA reads TGCGCCAGCAGAACAACAGGGTTGAATGAGCAGTTCTTC.

This clonotype was found many times. The CDR3 region is CSARRGSASDTQYF. The CDR3 DNA reads TGCAGTGCTCGTCGAGGTTCGGCGTCAGATACGCAGTATTTT. The chain carries TRBV20-1 and TRBJ2-3, with D uncertain. The CDR3 sequence is 14 residues long. V was cut by 5 bases and J by 4 bases, with 16 bases left in between. Germline V gives CDR1 DFQATT, CDR2 SNEGSKA (reference sequence).

This chain joins TRBV27 and TRBJ1-4; 8 bases fit TRBD1. CDR3 length equals 15 residues. With V trimmed by 5 bases and J by 3 bases, 5 bases remained unmatched. Germline CDR1 is MNHEY and CDR2 is SMNVEV (reference sequence). The CDR3 DNA reads TGTGCCAGCAGTGGCACAGGGGGGGCTAATGAAAAACTGTTTTTT. Protein: CASSGTGGANEKLFF.

There are a few counts of this clonotype. The chain uses TRBV18 and TRBJ1-6, with 7 bases identical to TRBD1. The V and J ends lost 4 bases and 5 bases, in that order; junction bases with no gene match: 5. CDR1 and CDR2 from the germline V gene are KGHSH and LQKENI. The CDR3 is 15 residues long. The CDR3 region is CASSQQGLNNSPLHF. CDR3 sequence (DNA): TGTGCCAGCTCACAACAGGGGCTAAATAATTCACCCCTCCACTTT.

V usage is TRBV5-4 and J usage is TRBJ2-7; no definite D call. There are 13 residues in the CDR3. The germline V gene has CDR1 SGHNT and CDR2 YYREEE (reference sequence). V lost 2 bases, J lost 2 bases, and 8 bases lay in between. DNA of the CDR3: TGTGCCAGCAGCTTTGGACCGACCTACGAGCAGTACTTC. It codes for CASSFGPTYEQYF.

This clonotype has just a few counts. The chain is built from TRBV5-1 and TRBJ2-5, with D maybe TRBD2 (6 bases). The CDR3 spans 15 residues. The V gene's germline CDR1 is SGHRS and CDR2 YFSETQ. V was clipped by 0 bases and J by 2 bases, with 11 bases between them. CDR3: CASSLAGAGQETQYF. CDR3 nucleotide sequence: TGCGCCAGCAGCTTGGCTGGGGCGGGGCAAGAGACCCAGTACTTC.